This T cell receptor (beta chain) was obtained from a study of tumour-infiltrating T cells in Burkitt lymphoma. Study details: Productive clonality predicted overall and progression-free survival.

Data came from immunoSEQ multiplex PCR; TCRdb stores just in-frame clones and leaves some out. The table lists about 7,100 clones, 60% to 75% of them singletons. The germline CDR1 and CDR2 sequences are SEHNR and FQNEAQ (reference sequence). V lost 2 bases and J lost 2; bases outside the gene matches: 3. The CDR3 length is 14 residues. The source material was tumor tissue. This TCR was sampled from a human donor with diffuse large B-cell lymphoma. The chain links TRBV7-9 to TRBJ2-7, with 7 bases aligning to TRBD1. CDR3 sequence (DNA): TGTGCCAGCAGCTTACCCCAGGGGGCCTACGAGCAGTACTTC. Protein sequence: CASSLPQGAYEQYF.